This entry features one T cell receptor beta chain sequence. Method: immunoSEQ multiplex PCR; TCRdb's copy keeps in-frame clones and lacks some. The table shows about 160,000 clones, with approximately 80% occurring only once. These data originate in a study of blood T cell repertoires in COVID-19. Study background: The United States, Italy and Spain were the sources of the acute and convalescent COVID-19 samples.

This CDR3 region has 20 residues. The junction had 12 bases not matched to a gene; V was cut back by 0 bases and J by 2 bases. From germline, CDR1 is LGHNA and CDR2 YSLEER. This TCR derives from a man aged 60 to 69 with acute or convalescent COVID-19. The chain carries TRBV4-3 and TRBJ1-6, with 8 bases lining up with TRBD1. The sequenced sample was peripheral blood. The CDR3 DNA is TGCGCCAGCAGCCAAGACTTGATACAGGGGGTAAACACCTATAATTCACCCCTCCACTTT. Encoded protein: CASSQDLIQGVNTYNSPLHF.